Sequencing of this TCR beta chain was carried out in a study of OX40 agonist ivuxolimab in advanced cancers. Study-wide context: Ivuxolimab, which patients received intravenously every 2 weeks, was dosed at 0.01 to 10 mg/kg.

V lost 5 bases, J lost 9 bases, and 17 bases lay in between. The CDR3 is 14 amino acids. Germline V gene lookup returns CDR1 ENHRY and CDR2 SYGVKD. Assay used: immunoSEQ multiplex PCR; TCRdb lists only in-frame clones, some missing. The repertoire includes roughly 41,000 clones, around 91% of them detected once, and 10% to 15% sits in the top ten. This TCR was sampled from an adult with an advanced solid tumor such as melanoma, head and neck, liver or kidney cancer. The specimen comprised CD4+ or CD8+ T cells sorted from blood, sampled in a trial of the OX40 agonist ivuxolimab. This chain links TRBV10-3 with TRBJ2-1; maybe TRBD1 (5 bases). The DNA for the CDR3 is TGTGCCATCAGTAACGCGTCAGGGTGGGGTGAGCAGTTCTTC. Translated: CAISNASGWGEQFF.